The 23 T cell receptor beta chains listed next were all sequenced from one sample in a study of response to subunit inactivated influenza vaccine. TCRdb processed the RT-PCR reads anew with MiXCR; each CDR3 protein has one entry. The table includes around 470,000 distinct CDR3 sequences, around 7.9% detected once. The specimen was PBMCs from blood, collected around 25 months after vaccination. These receptors were obtained from a man between 50 and 75 years old who received an inactivated influenza vaccine.

V is TRBV5-1 and J is TRBJ2-5, with TRBD2 as a possible D gene (6 bases). Per germline, CDR1 SGHRS and CDR2 YFSETQ. This CDR3 contains 14 residues. Trimming left V 0 bases short and J 4 bases short, with 10 bases between. Here the CDR3 DNA reads TGCGCCAGCAGCTTGGGCGGGGTGTCAGAGACCCAGTACTTC. Translated, it gives CASSLGGVSETQYF.

This clonotype appeared a few times. The V gene is TRBV2, the J gene TRBJ2-7; no definite D call. The V end lost 8 bases, the J end lost 1 base, and 12 bases lay between the germline ends. Per the germline V gene, CDR1 is SNHLY and CDR2 is FYNNEI. The CDR3 is 13 amino acids. The CDR3 DNA sequence: TGTGCCAGCTTCCCGCTGGGGTCCTACGAGCAGTACTTC. Residues: CASFPLGSYEQYF.

In this sample, this clonotype turned up a few times. This sequence joins TRBV4-2 and TRBJ2-1; D remains ambiguous. Germline V gene data show CDR1 as LGHNA and CDR2 as YNFKEQ. Trimming pared 0 bases from V and 5 bases from J, leaving 20 bases between. CDR3 length: 18 amino acids. This chain's CDR3 is CASSQDPKLRGLDNEQFF. The CDR3 region has the DNA TGTGCCAGCAGCCAAGATCCCAAACTCAGAGGTTTGGACAATGAGCAGTTCTTC.

The chain carries TRBV7-2 and TRBJ2-5; tentatively, D is TRBD2 (6 bases). V dropped 1 base and J dropped 2 bases, with 14 bases sitting between them. Germline CDR1 is SGHTA and CDR2 is FQGNSA. The CDR3 runs to 16 residues. CDR3 loop: CASSLGGAQRQETQYF. The CDR3 DNA is TGTGCCAGCAGCTTAGGCGGGGCCCAGAGGCAAGAGACCCAGTACTTC.

The sample holds a few counts of this clonotype. This chain connects TRBV2 to TRBJ2-3, with TRBD1 as a possible D gene (5 bases). The CDR3 has 14 residues. CDR1 and CDR2 from the germline V gene are SNHLY and FYNNEI. Trimming took 9 bases from V and 2 from J, leaving 15 bases between them. The CDR3 reads CASWTPTSTDTQYF. DNA of the CDR3: TGTGCCAGTTGGACACCCACTTCCACAGATACGCAGTATTTT.

The chain joins TRBV13 to TRBJ2-7; TRBD1 agrees at 10 bases. The germline V gene has CDR1 PRHDT and CDR2 FYEKMQ (reference sequence). The CDR3 covers 16 residues. V shed 4 bases and J 3 bases; nucleotides not matched to a gene: 9. For the CDR3, the DNA is TGTGCCAGCAGCTGGGGAGGACAGGGGGAGTTCTACGAGCAGTACTTC. This translates into CASSWGGQGEFYEQYF.

The chain combines TRBV12-3 or TRBV12-4 with TRBJ1-1; 7 bases align to TRBD1. J lost 0 bases, V lost 7 bases, and 5 bases had no gene match. CDR3 length: 14 residues. CDR3 in DNA: TGTGCCAGCACCCAGGGGGTCCTGAACACTGAAGCTTTCTTT. The encoded protein is CASTQGVLNTEAFF.

CDR3 protein: CASSSRLTEAFF. The CDR3 DNA reads TGTGCCAGCAGCTCACGGTTGACTGAAGCTTTCTTT. The chain carries TRBV7-9 and TRBJ1-1; D not resolved. Trimming took off 4 bases at V and 5 bases at J, with 8 bases between the two ends. Germline V gives CDR1 SEHNR, CDR2 FQNEAQ (reference sequence). The CDR3 loop spans 12 amino acids. The whole variable domain, filled in from reference TRBV7-9 and TRBJ1-1, reads DTGVSQNPRHKITKRGQNVTFRCDPISEHNRLYWYRQTLGQGPEFLTYFQNEAQLEKSRLLSDRFSAERPKGSFSTLEIQRTEQGDSAMYLCASSSRLTEAFFGQGTRLTVV.

The CDR3 loop reads CASTASSRGKAFF. As DNA, the CDR3 is TGTGCCAGCACCGCATCATCACGGGGCAAAGCTTTCTTT. The chain uses TRBV7-9 and TRBJ1-1; a weak D match, TRBD1 (5 bases). The CDR3 has 13 amino acids. Germline V gene sequence: CDR1 SEHNR, CDR2 FQNEAQ (reference sequence). Trimming cost V 7 bases and J 9 bases, with 18 bases left between them. Using reference TRBV7-9 and TRBJ1-1 for the parts outside the CDR3, the full variable domain is DTGVSQNPRHKITKRGQNVTFRCDPISEHNRLYWYRQTLGQGPEFLTYFQNEAQLEKSRLLSDRFSAERPKGSFSTLEIQRTEQGDSAMYLCASTASSRGKAFFGQGTRLTVV.

This clonotype was found many times. The V gene is TRBV9, the J gene TRBJ2-3; TRBD2 matches at 7 bases. The V and J ends lost 0 bases and 5 bases, in that order; junction bases with no gene match: 3. Germline CDR1 is SGDLS and CDR2 is YYNGEE. This CDR3 comprises 14 residues. The CDR3: CASSVATGGDTQYF. The CDR3 bases are TGTGCCAGCAGCGTAGCTACGGGAGGAGATACGCAGTATTTT.

This clonotype was detected a few times. V and J are TRBV2 and TRBJ2-7; 8 nucleotides line up with TRBD1. Trimming cost V 7 bases and J 9 bases; bases outside gene matches: 14. The V gene's germline CDR1 is SNHLY and CDR2 FYNNEI. The CDR3 is made up of 14 amino acids. In DNA, the CDR3 is TGTGCCAGCACCATGGATGACAGGGGAGCGCGGCAGTACTTC. Translating gives CASTMDDRGARQYF.

This clonotype occurred a few times. The genes are TRBV5-1 and TRBJ1-3; no definite D call. This CDR3 has 14 amino acids. Trimming removed 4 bases from V and 0 bases from J, with 8 bases in between. Germline CDR1 is SGHRS and CDR2 is YFSETQ. CDR3 protein: CASSTGNSGNTIYF. CDR3 nucleotide sequence: TGCGCCAGCAGCACCGGGAACTCTGGAAACACCATATATTTT.

The sample holds a few counts of this clonotype. The V call is TRBV19, the J call TRBJ1-2; weak D call: TRBD1 (6 bases). Germline lookup yields CDR1 LNHDA and CDR2 SQIVND (reference sequence). This CDR3 has 14 residues. The V end was cut by 7 bases, the J end by 2 bases, with 14 bases between. The CDR3 spells CASTPITGNYGYTF. The CDR3, as DNA: TGTGCCAGTACCCCAATAACAGGGAACTATGGCTACACCTTC.

CDR3 loop: CASSNGLAGVPGETQYF. The CDR3 region has the DNA TGTGCCAGCAGCAATGGACTAGCGGGAGTCCCGGGTGAGACCCAGTACTTC. This chain uses TRBV11-2 with TRBJ2-5, with 13 bases that match TRBD2. The CDR3 is 17 amino acids. CDR1 SGHAT and CDR2 FQNNGV come from the germline V gene. J lost 5 bases, V lost 5 bases, and 11 bases had no gene match.

The chain is built from TRBV11-3 and TRBJ2-3, with TRBD2 identical over 9 bases. The CDR3 sequence is 16 residues long. The germline V gene has CDR1 SGHNT and CDR2 YENEEA. J lost 4 bases, V lost 5 bases, and 10 bases had no gene match. The CDR3 bases are TGTGCCAGCAGCAACCGTGGGCGGGGGGGGTCAGATACGCAGTATTTT. It translates to CASSNRGRGGSDTQYF.

The V gene is TRBV11-2, the J gene TRBJ1-6, with D possibly matching TRBD1 (5 bases). Deletions cut 1 base from V and 10 bases from J, with 14 bases between. Germline CDR1 reads SGHAT; CDR2 reads FQNNGV. The CDR3 spans 15 residues. Here the CDR3 reads CASSLVGREGSPLHF. The DNA of the CDR3 is TGTGCCAGCAGCTTAGTAGGCAGGGAGGGATCACCCCTCCACTTT. The full variable domain, completed using reference TRBV11-2 and TRBJ1-6, is EAGVAQSPRYKIIEKRQSVAFWCNPISGHATLYWYQQILGQGPKLLIQFQNNGVVDDSQLPKDRFSAERLKGVDSTLKIQPAKLEDSAVYLCASSLVGREGSPLHFGNGTRLTVT.

The chain couples TRBV20-1 to TRBJ2-7, with no clear D. The length of the CDR3 is 15 residues. V dropped 0 bases and J dropped 3 bases, with 15 bases sitting between them. Germline values: CDR1 DFQATT, CDR2 SNEGSKA (reference sequence). The CDR3 sequence: CSARDPTHTGYEQYF. DNA for the CDR3: TGCAGTGCTAGAGATCCAACCCATACCGGCTACGAGCAGTACTTC.

The V call is TRBV16, the J call TRBJ2-1; possibly TRBD1 for D (6 bases). The germline CDR1 and CDR2 sequences are KGHSY and FQNENV. The CDR3 loop spans 13 amino acids. V shed 0 bases and J shed 6 bases, with 6 bases lying between them. CDR3 coding DNA: TGTGCCAGCAGCCAATCCAGGGGCAATGAGCAGTTCTTC. Translated: CASSQSRGNEQFF.

This clonotype has only a few counts. A much larger clone lies a single base off, so this may be a read error. The rearrangement joins TRBV20-1 to TRBJ2-3; D call uncertain. Trimming shortened V by 3 bases and J by 2 bases, and 6 bases separated the two germline ends. The germline V gene has CDR1 DFQATT and CDR2 SNEGSKA (reference sequence). The CDR3 consists of 12 residues. This chain's CDR3 is CSASHHTDTQYF. The CDR3 DNA reads TGCAGTGCTAGCCACCACACAGATACGCAGTATTTT.

This clonotype was seen ten or more times. V and J are TRBV20-1 and TRBJ2-3; no clear D. The CDR3 covers 12 residues. Per the germline V gene, CDR1 is DFQATT and CDR2 is SNEGSKA (reference sequence). V lost 2 bases and J 0 bases, leaving 3 bases between the germline ends. CDR3 sequence (DNA): TGCAGTGCTAGACCTAGCACAGATACGCAGTATTTT. Its protein is CSARPSTDTQYF.

The table lists this clonotype with a few counts. V usage is TRBV20-1 and J usage is TRBJ2-7, with 13 nucleotides matching TRBD2. This CDR3 region has 15 residues. Unmatched junction bases numbered 10, after V lost 6 bases and J lost 5 bases. Germline lookup yields CDR1 DFQATT and CDR2 SNEGSKA (reference sequence). CDR3 sequence: CSARTGTSGTHEQYF. The CDR3 nucleotides are TGCAGTGCAAGAACCGGGACTAGCGGGACCCACGAGCAGTACTTC.

This clonotype was observed many times. The CDR3 spells CASSRTSGRVNEQFF. The DNA for the CDR3 is TGTGCCAGCAGCCGAACTAGCGGGAGGGTTAATGAGCAGTTCTTC. This chain links TRBV7-2 with TRBJ2-1; 13 bases are shared with TRBD2. CDR3 length: 15 residues. With 5 bases clipped from V and 7 bases from J, the junction kept 5 bases outside the gene matches. Germline V gene data show CDR1 as SGHTA and CDR2 as FQGNSA. Complete variable domain (other parts from reference TRBV7-2 and TRBJ2-1): GAGVSQSPSNKVTEKGKDVELRCDPISGHTALYWYRQSLGQGLEFLIYFQGNSAPDKSGLPSDRFSAERTGGSVSTLTIQRTQQEDSAVYLCASSRTSGRVNEQFFGPGTRLTVL.

The table lists this clonotype with a few counts. The CDR3 loop is CASSFGTSGGQETQYF. CDR3 nucleotide sequence: TGTGCCAGCAGCTTTGGGACTAGCGGGGGCCAAGAGACCCAGTACTTC. The chain is built from TRBV7-9 and TRBJ2-5; 14 nucleotides match TRBD2. J lost 1 base, V lost 3 bases, and 1 base had no gene match. The CDR3 has 16 amino acids. CDR1 is SEHNR and CDR2 is FQNEAQ in the germline V gene (reference sequence).